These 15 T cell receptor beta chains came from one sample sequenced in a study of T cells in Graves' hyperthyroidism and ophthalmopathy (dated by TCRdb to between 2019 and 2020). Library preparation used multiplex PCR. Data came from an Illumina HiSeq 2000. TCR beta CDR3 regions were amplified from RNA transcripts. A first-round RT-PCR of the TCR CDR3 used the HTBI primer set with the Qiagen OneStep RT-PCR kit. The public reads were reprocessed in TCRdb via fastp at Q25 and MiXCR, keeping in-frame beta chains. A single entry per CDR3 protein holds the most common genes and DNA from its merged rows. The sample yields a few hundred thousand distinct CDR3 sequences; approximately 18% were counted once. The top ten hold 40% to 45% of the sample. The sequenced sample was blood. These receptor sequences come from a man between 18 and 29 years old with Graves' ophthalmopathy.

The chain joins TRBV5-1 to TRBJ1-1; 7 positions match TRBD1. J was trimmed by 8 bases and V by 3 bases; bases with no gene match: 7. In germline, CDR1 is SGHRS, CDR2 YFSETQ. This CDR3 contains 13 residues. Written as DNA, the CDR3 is TGCGCCAGCAGCTCCGTTCGGGACAGAGAAGCTTTCTTT. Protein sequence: CASSSVRDREAFF.

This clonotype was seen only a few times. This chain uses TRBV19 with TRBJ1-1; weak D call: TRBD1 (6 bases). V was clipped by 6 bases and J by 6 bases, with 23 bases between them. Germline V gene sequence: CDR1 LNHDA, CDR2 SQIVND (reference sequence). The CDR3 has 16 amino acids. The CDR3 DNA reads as TGTGCCAGTAGCCCCGTCGTCGGGGGGGCTCAAGCTGAAGCTTTCTTT. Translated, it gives CASSPVVGGAQAEAFF.

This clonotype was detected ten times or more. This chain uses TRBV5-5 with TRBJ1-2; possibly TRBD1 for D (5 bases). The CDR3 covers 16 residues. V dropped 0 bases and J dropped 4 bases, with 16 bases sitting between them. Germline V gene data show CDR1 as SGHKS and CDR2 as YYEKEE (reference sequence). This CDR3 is CASSLGPSGRFYGYTF. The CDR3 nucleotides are TGTGCCAGCAGCTTGGGGCCCTCAGGGAGGTTCTATGGCTACACCTTC.

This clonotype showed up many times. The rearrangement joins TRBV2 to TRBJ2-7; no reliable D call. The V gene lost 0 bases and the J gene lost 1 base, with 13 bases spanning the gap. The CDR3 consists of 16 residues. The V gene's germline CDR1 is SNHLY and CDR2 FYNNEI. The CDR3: CASSEAPPVGSYEQYF. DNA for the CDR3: TGTGCCAGCAGTGAAGCGCCCCCGGTGGGTTCCTACGAGCAGTACTTC.

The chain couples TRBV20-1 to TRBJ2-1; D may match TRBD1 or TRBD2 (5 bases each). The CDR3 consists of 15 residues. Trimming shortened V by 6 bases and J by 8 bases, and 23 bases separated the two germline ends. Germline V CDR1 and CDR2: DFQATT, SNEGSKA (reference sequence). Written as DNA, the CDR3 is TGCAGTGCGAGTCGGGCCCTGGGGGTAAGGGATGAGCAGTTCTTC. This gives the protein CSASRALGVRDEQFF.

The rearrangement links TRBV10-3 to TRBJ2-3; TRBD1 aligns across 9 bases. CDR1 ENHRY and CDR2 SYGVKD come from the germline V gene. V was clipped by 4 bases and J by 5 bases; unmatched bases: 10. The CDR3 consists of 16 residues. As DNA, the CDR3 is TGTGCCATCAGTGTAACCTCCGGGACAGGGAAAGATACGCAGTATTTT. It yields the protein CAISVTSGTGKDTQYF.

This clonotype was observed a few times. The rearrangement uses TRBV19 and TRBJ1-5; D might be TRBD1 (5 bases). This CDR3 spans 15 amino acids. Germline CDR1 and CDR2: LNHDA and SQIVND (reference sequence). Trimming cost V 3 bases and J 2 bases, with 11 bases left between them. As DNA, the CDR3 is TGTGCCAGTAGTATCGTCAGGGCGGGCAATCAGCCCCAGCATTTT. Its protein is CASSIVRAGNQPQHF.

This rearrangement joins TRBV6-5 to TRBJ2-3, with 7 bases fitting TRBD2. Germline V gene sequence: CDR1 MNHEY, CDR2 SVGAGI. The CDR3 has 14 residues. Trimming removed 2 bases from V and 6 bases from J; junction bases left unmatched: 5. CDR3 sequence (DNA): TGTGCCAGCAGTTACAATACCGGGGGGGATACGCAGTATTTT. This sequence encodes CASSYNTGGDTQYF.

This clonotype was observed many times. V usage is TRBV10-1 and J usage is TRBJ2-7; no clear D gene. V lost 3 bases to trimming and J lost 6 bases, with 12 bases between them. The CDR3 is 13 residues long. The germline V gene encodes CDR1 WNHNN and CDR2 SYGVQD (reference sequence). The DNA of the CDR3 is TGCGCCAGCAGTGACCCCTCCTCCGGCGAGCAGTACTTC. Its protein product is CASSDPSSGEQYF.

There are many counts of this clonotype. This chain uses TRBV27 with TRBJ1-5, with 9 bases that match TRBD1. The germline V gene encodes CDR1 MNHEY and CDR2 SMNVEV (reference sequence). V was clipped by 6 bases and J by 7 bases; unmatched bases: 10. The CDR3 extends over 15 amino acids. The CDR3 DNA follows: TGTGCCAGCAGGGGAGGGACAGGGCTGGGGCAGCCCCAGCATTTT. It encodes CASRGGTGLGQPQHF.

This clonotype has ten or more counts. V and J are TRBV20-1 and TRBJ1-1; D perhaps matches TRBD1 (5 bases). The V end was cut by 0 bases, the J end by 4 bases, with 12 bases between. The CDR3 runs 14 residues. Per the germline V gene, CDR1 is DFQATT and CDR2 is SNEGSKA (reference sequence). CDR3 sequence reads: CSAREPLGGTEAFF. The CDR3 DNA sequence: TGCAGTGCTAGAGAACCCTTGGGGGGCACTGAAGCTTTCTTT.

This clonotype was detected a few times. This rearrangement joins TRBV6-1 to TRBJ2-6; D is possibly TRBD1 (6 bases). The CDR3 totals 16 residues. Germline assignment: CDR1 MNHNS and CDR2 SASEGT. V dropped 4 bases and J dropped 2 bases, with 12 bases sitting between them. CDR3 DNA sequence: TGTGCCAGCAGTGGAACAGGGAACCCTGGGGCCAACGTCCTGACTTTC. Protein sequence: CASSGTGNPGANVLTF.

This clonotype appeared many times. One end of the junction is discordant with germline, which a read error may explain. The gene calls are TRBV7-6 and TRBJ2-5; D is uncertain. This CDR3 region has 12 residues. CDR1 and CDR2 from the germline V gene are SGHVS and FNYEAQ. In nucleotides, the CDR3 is TGCGCCAGCAGCTTGGGCTGGGAGACCCAGTACTTC. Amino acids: CASSLGWETQYF.

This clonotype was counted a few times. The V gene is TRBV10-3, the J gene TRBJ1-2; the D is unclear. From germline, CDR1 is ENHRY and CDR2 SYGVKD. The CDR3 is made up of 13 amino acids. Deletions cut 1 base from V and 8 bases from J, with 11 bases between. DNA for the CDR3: TGTGCCATCAGTGAGTTGACTGGGGAAGGCTACACCTTC. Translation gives CAISELTGEGYTF.

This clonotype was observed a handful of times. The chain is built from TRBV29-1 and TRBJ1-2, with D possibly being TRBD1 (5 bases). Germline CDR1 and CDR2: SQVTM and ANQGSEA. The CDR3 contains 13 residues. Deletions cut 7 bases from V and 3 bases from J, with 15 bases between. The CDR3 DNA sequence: TGCAGCGGTTGGGGGGGGGAGGACTATGGCTACACCTTC. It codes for CSGWGGEDYGYTF.